The 24 T cell receptor beta chains given below trace back to one sample, sequenced in a study of identical twins. One entry per CDR3 protein, called by TCRdb with MiXCR from the 5' RACE reads. The table shows about 240,000 distinct CDR3 sequences, with more than 9% occurring only once. The sample comprised memory T cells sorted from blood. These TCRs come from a man aged 50 or older in good health.

This chain uses TRBV11-1 with TRBJ2-6, with 7 bases aligning to TRBD1. Looked up from germline, CDR1 is SGHAT and CDR2 is FQDESV (reference sequence). After removal of 2 bases from V and 0 bases from J, the junction contained 4 bases not matched to a gene. There are 17 residues in the CDR3. The chain's CDR3 is CASSLKTGSSGANVLTF. Written as DNA, the CDR3 is TGTGCCAGCAGCTTAAAGACAGGGTCCTCTGGGGCCAACGTCCTGACTTTC.

The rearrangement uses TRBV20-1 and TRBJ2-3; 14 bases fit TRBD2. The CDR3 has 16 amino acids. Germline V lookup: CDR1 DFQATT, CDR2 SNEGSKA (reference sequence). V was pared by 6 bases and J by 0 bases, with 5 bases of the junction left unmatched. CDR3 in DNA: TGCAGTGCGGGGACTAGCGGGAGATCTAGCACAGATACGCAGTATTTT. Translated, it gives CSAGTSGRSSTDTQYF.

Worth noting for this clonotype: This may be a read error: a much more frequent sequence differs by one nucleotide. The V call is TRBV9, the J call TRBJ2-5; D perhaps matches TRBD2 (6 bases). The CDR3 has 16 amino acids. Germline lookup yields CDR1 SGDLS and CDR2 YYNGEE. CDR3 sequence: CPSSVGVGGLQETQYF. DNA of the CDR3: TGTCCCAGCAGCGTAGGGGTGGGAGGCCTCCAAGAGACCCAGTACTTC.

There are many counts of this clonotype. V gene TRBV7-2 combines with J gene TRBJ2-3; 9 bases are shared with TRBD2. Germline lookup yields CDR1 SGHTA and CDR2 FQGNSA. CDR3 length equals 16 residues. V lost 1 base, J lost 4 bases, and 6 bases stayed unmatched. DNA of the CDR3: TGTGCCAGCAGCTTAGTGGCGGGAGGGCCCTCAGATACGCAGTATTTT. Its translation is CASSLVAGGPSDTQYF. Full variable domain (missing parts from reference TRBV7-2 and TRBJ2-3): GAGVSQSPSNKVTEKGKDVELRCDPISGHTALYWYRQSLGQGLEFLIYFQGNSAPDKSGLPSDRFSAERTGGSVSTLTIQRTQQEDSAVYLCASSLVAGGPSDTQYFGPGTRLTVL.

This clonotype has a count of ten or more. The chain couples TRBV7-2 to TRBJ2-3, with 7 bases that match TRBD1. CDR1 is SGHTA, CDR2 FQGNSA, per germline. The junction had 9 bases not matched to a gene; V was cut back by 6 bases and J by 0 bases. This CDR3 has 16 amino acids. CDR3 protein: CASRSTGTVSTDTQYF. CDR3 bases: TGTGCCAGCAGAAGTACTGGGACAGTTAGCACAGATACGCAGTATTTT.

Only a few counts were recorded for this clonotype. The rearrangement uses TRBV12-3 or TRBV12-4 and TRBJ1-4; the match to TRBD1 covers 8 bases. V shed 6 bases and J 2 bases; nucleotides not matched to a gene: 5. The CDR3 sequence is 15 residues long. The CDR3 region is CASRAGGTTNEKLFF. CDR3 bases: TGTGCCAGCAGGGCAGGGGGCACCACTAATGAAAAACTGTTTTTT.

There are many counts of this clonotype. CDR3 sequence: CASSLGPAGTYEQYF. CDR3 DNA: TGTGCCAGCAGCTTAGGTCCAGCGGGGACCTACGAGCAGTACTTC. The chain has TRBV7-2 and TRBJ2-7, with 7 bases identical to TRBD2. The CDR3 runs to 15 residues. Germline values: CDR1 SGHTA, CDR2 FQGNSA. The ends lost 1 base at V and 2 bases at J; junction bases unmatched: 5.

In regard to this clonotype: A read error may account for a junction end that differs from germline. J is TRBJ2-5 and V is TRBV7-7; 7 nucleotides line up with TRBD2. Germline CDR1 reads SSHAT; CDR2 reads FNYEAQ (reference sequence). The length of the CDR3 is 14 residues. CDR3 sequence (DNA): TGTGCTAGCAGCTTAGACGTGGGAGGGGAGACCCAGTACTTC. As protein: CASSLDVGGETQYF.

The chain carries TRBV7-2 and TRBJ2-7; 7 nucleotides match TRBD2. CDR1 and CDR2 (germline): SGHTA, FQGNSA. The length of the CDR3 is 15 residues. With 5 bases clipped from V and 3 bases from J, the junction kept 10 bases outside the gene matches. Here the CDR3 DNA reads TGTGCCAGCAGCCCCACCTCTAGCGGTTACTACGAGCAGTACTTC. As protein: CASSPTSSGYYEQYF.

This clonotype was recorded a few times. This sequence joins TRBV29-1 and TRBJ2-3, with 7 bases lining up with TRBD1. This CDR3 spans 12 amino acids. J lost 9 bases, V lost 4 bases, and 7 bases had no gene match. Germline V gives CDR1 SQVTM, CDR2 ANQGSEA. The DNA for the CDR3 is TGCAGCGTTGGGCGACAGGGCGGGACGCAGTATTTT. Amino acids: CSVGRQGGTQYF.

This clonotype appeared a few times. The V call is TRBV6-1, the J call TRBJ2-6; the match to TRBD1 covers 10 bases. The ends lost 6 bases at V and 0 bases at J; junction bases unmatched: 2. This CDR3 has 16 amino acids. The germline V gene encodes CDR1 MNHNS and CDR2 SASEGT. The CDR3 DNA follows: TGTGCCAGCAGACGGGACAGGGGCTCTGGGGCCAACGTCCTGACTTTC. Translation gives CASRRDRGSGANVLTF.

CDR3 region: CSARRGDYNEQFF. CDR3 sequence (DNA): TGCAGTGCTAGACGAGGGGATTACAATGAGCAGTTCTTC. The chain recombines TRBV20-1 with TRBJ2-1; D may correspond to TRBD1 or TRBD2 (5 bases each). The CDR3 spans 13 residues. Trimming pared 2 bases from V and 4 bases from J, leaving 9 bases between. Germline V gives CDR1 DFQATT, CDR2 SNEGSKA (reference sequence).

This clonotype was seen more than once but under ten times. V gene TRBV28 combines with J gene TRBJ2-7; D not resolved. V dropped 7 bases and J dropped 0 bases, with 13 bases sitting between them. Germline V gives CDR1 MDHEN, CDR2 SYDVKM. The CDR3 runs 14 residues. This CDR3 is CASKDASNSYEQYF. The CDR3 region has the DNA TGTGCCAGCAAGGACGCTTCCAACTCCTACGAGCAGTACTTC.

This clonotype was detected a few times. The chain uses TRBV7-2 and TRBJ2-1; TRBD1 matches 10 bases. The V and J ends lost 6 bases and 8 bases, in that order; junction bases with no gene match: 16. This CDR3 is built from 17 residues. CDR1 is SGHTA and CDR2 is FQGNSA in the germline V gene. Written as DNA, the CDR3 is TGTGCCAGCAGATACGTATCCGGGACAGGGGTATTCGATGAGCAGTTCTTC. It translates to CASRYVSGTGVFDEQFF.

This clonotype was detected a few times. J is TRBJ2-2 and V is TRBV3-1; 10 nucleotides line up with TRBD1. Trimming at V came to 4 bases and at J to 6 bases, leaving 5 bases not matched to a gene. Per germline, CDR1 LGHDT and CDR2 YNNKEL (reference sequence). The CDR3 is made up of 15 amino acids. CDR3 residues: CASSLWTGGSGELFF. The CDR3 DNA sequence: TGTGCCAGCAGCCTCTGGACAGGGGGGTCCGGGGAGCTGTTTTTT.

V gene TRBV19 combines with J gene TRBJ2-5, with 9 bases aligning to TRBD1. The ends lost 6 bases at V and 5 bases at J; junction bases unmatched: 7. The CDR3 spans 14 residues. The V gene's germline CDR1 is LNHDA and CDR2 SQIVND (reference sequence). The CDR3 bases are TGTGCCAGTAGCATGACAGGGGGTAAGGAGACCCAGTACTTC. Its translation: CASSMTGGKETQYF.

The J gene is TRBJ2-5, the V gene TRBV14; TRBD2 is a possible D gene (6 bases). CDR1 SGHDN and CDR2 FVKESK come from the germline V gene. This CDR3 comprises 13 residues. V lost 4 bases and J 3 bases, leaving 9 bases between the germline ends. The CDR3 DNA sequence: TGTGCCAGCAGCCGTGGACTAAAAGAGACCCAGTACTTC. Encoded protein: CASSRGLKETQYF.

The gene calls are TRBV5-1 and TRBJ2-3; TRBD1 matches 7 bases. The CDR3 runs to 15 residues. V was clipped by 4 bases and J by 4 bases; unmatched bases: 9. Germline V gives CDR1 SGHRS, CDR2 YFSETQ. The CDR3 DNA reads as TGCGCCAGCAGCCAAACAGGGGCGGTGGCAGATACGCAGTATTTT. It encodes CASSQTGAVADTQYF.

This clonotype was found many times. The rearrangement uses TRBV7-8 and TRBJ2-1; TRBD1 might be the D (5 bases). This CDR3 has 16 amino acids. The germline V gene has CDR1 SGHVS and CDR2 FQNEAQ. Trimming took 2 bases from V and 5 from J, leaving 16 bases between them. The CDR3 loop is CASSLLVRVVNNEQFF. The CDR3 coding sequence is TGTGCCAGCAGCTTACTAGTCAGGGTGGTCAACAATGAGCAGTTCTTC.

This clonotype occurred many times. V gene TRBV29-1 combines with J gene TRBJ2-1, with 9 nucleotides matching TRBD2. The ends lost 4 bases at V and 8 bases at J; junction bases unmatched: 12. Germline loops: CDR1 SQVTM, CDR2 ANQGSEA. The CDR3 loop spans 15 amino acids. DNA of the CDR3: TGCAGCGTTGGTGGTCTAGCGGGAAAAATCGATGAGCAGTTCTTC. It is translated as CSVGGLAGKIDEQFF.

This clonotype was seen many times. V gene TRBV20-1 combines with J gene TRBJ1-3; TRBD1 aligns across 7 bases. CDR3 size: 17 residues. Trimming took 3 bases from V and 1 from J; bases not matched to a gene: 12. Germline V lookup: CDR1 DFQATT, CDR2 SNEGSKA (reference sequence). The CDR3: CSASHFGTASSGNTIYF. As DNA, the CDR3 is TGCAGTGCTAGCCATTTCGGGACAGCCTCTTCTGGAAACACCATATATTTT.

This clonotype was picked up a small number of times. The chain joins TRBV20-1 to TRBJ2-3; D could derive from TRBD1 or TRBD2 (7 bases each). The CDR3 totals 16 residues. The germline gives CDR1 DFQATT, CDR2 SNEGSKA (reference sequence). With 1 base removed from V and 6 bases from J, the gap between germline ends came to 20 bases. The CDR3 nucleotides are TGCAGTGCTAGAGGGTTTTGGGGGGAGGGGGCGGATACGCAGTATTTT. This sequence encodes CSARGFWGEGADTQYF.

This clonotype was found many times. The chain links TRBV20-1 to TRBJ2-7; D may be TRBD2 (6 bases). The germline gives CDR1 DFQATT, CDR2 SNEGSKA (reference sequence). The CDR3 consists of 14 residues. V shed 6 bases and J shed 6 bases, with 21 bases lying between them. CDR3 nucleotide sequence: TGCAGTGCCAAGGATAGGAGGGCCTCCCTCGAGCAGTACTTC. Translating it yields CSAKDRRASLEQYF.

This chain joins TRBV19 and TRBJ2-1; TRBD2 matches at 11 bases. The CDR3 is 14 amino acids. The germline V gene has CDR1 LNHDA and CDR2 SQIVND (reference sequence). V lost 8 bases and J lost 10; bases outside the gene matches: 10. CDR3 sequence: CASSSSGRSGEQFF. In DNA form, the CDR3 reads TGTGCCAGTTCATCTAGCGGGAGGTCGGGCGAGCAGTTCTTC.